These 17 T cell receptor beta chains share one sample of origin, sequenced in a study of OX40 agonist ivuxolimab in advanced cancers. The library was generated by the immunoSEQ multiplex PCR assay. This immuneACCESS table, as held by TCRdb, lists in-frame sequences with V and J called but not all clones. Of the missing ones, under half trace to an unresolved V gene in checked studies; the others have no known cause. The sample contains 80,000 or so clones, 80% to 95% of them found a single time. The ten top clones hold about 0.34% of the sample. The specimen was CD4+ or CD8+ T cells sorted from blood, collected in a trial of the OX40 agonist ivuxolimab. Receptors originate from an adult with an advanced solid tumor such as melanoma, head and neck, liver or kidney cancer.

This sequence joins TRBV4-1 and TRBJ2-3; 8 positions agree with TRBD2. CDR1 is MGHRA and CDR2 is YSYEKL in the germline V gene. The CDR3 consists of 20 residues. V lost 3 bases and J lost 0; bases outside the gene matches: 17. The CDR3 loop is CASSQKQRGQLAASTDTQYF. The CDR3 bases are TGCGCCAGCAGCCAGAAGCAGAGAGGGCAACTAGCGGCTAGCACAGATACGCAGTATTTT.

The J gene is TRBJ2-3, the V gene TRBV29-1; tentative D call: TRBD1 (5 bases). Germline V lookup: CDR1 SQVTM, CDR2 ANQGSEA. V dropped 7 bases and J dropped 1 base, with 9 bases sitting between them. The CDR3 spans 12 residues. CDR3 sequence: CSALTGTDTQYF. CDR3 DNA: TGCAGCGCACTGACAGGCACAGATACGCAGTATTTT.

The genes are TRBV30 and TRBJ1-5, with D possibly TRBD1 on 5 matching bases. The CDR3 covers 17 residues. V was pared by 0 bases and J by 4 bases, with 19 bases between. Germline V gene lookup returns CDR1 GTSNPN and CDR2 SVGIG (reference sequence). CDR3 sequence reads: CAWSVRGVGRENQPQHF. CDR3 DNA sequence: TGTGCCTGGAGTGTACGGGGGGTGGGCAGGGAAAATCAGCCCCAGCATTTT. The variable domain in full, completed from reference TRBV30 and TRBJ1-5, reads SQTIHQWPATLVQPVGSPLSLECTVEGTSNPNLYWYRQAAGRGLQLLFYSVGIGQISSEVPQNLSASRPQDRQFILSSKKLLLSDSGFYLCAWSVRGVGRENQPQHFGDGTRLSIL.

This chain uses TRBV7-2 with TRBJ2-1, with TRBD2 matching over 12 bases. Trimming removed 2 bases from V and 6 bases from J; junction bases left unmatched: 11. CDR1 and CDR2 (germline): SGHTA, FQGNSA. The CDR3 loop spans 18 amino acids. CDR3 nucleotides: TGTGCCAGCAGCTTAATGCGTCTAGCGGGAGGGCTCCCCAATGAGCAGTTCTTC. It is translated as CASSLMRLAGGLPNEQFF.

This chain uses TRBV4-1 with TRBJ2-2; D remains unclear. The V end was cut by 3 bases, the J end by 5 bases, with 16 bases between. The V gene's germline CDR1 is MGHRA and CDR2 YSYEKL. CDR3 size: 16 residues. The CDR3 loop is CASSHPKGIRTGELFF. The DNA of the CDR3 is TGCGCCAGCAGCCATCCGAAGGGCATAAGAACCGGGGAGCTGTTTTTT.

The chain employs TRBV5-1 and TRBJ2-5, with TRBD1 matching over 7 bases. Trimming took 4 bases from V and 2 from J; bases not matched to a gene: 5. CDR3 length: 14 amino acids. The germline gives CDR1 SGHRS, CDR2 YFSETQ. CDR3 protein: CASSPDRAQETQYF. The CDR3 coding sequence is TGCGCCAGCAGCCCAGACAGGGCGCAAGAGACCCAGTACTTC.

This sequence joins TRBV6-6 and TRBJ2-1; no clear D gene. This CDR3 is 15 amino acids long. The V end was cut by 6 bases, the J end by 2 bases, with 14 bases between. CDR1 is MNHNY and CDR2 is SVGAGI in the germline V gene (reference sequence). The CDR3 coding sequence is TGTGCCAGCAGCTTGCGCGGTACCACCTACAATGAGCAGTTCTTC. It yields the protein CASSLRGTTYNEQFF.

The J gene is TRBJ2-3, the V gene TRBV5-1, with 8 bases that match TRBD2. V was pared by 4 bases and J by 3 bases, with 7 bases of the junction left unmatched. Looked up from germline, CDR1 is SGHRS and CDR2 is YFSETQ. The CDR3 contains 15 residues. DNA for the CDR3: TGCGCCAGCAGCAGAAGCGGGAGTTCTACAGATACGCAGTATTTT. Amino acids: CASSRSGSSTDTQYF.

The rearrangement joins TRBV5-6 to TRBJ2-5; maybe TRBD2 (6 bases). Deletions cut 3 bases from V and 0 bases from J, with 9 bases between. This CDR3 region has 14 residues. From germline, CDR1 is SGHDT and CDR2 YYEEEE. CDR3 amino acids: CASSSEGYQETQYF. The DNA of the CDR3 is TGTGCCAGCAGCTCGGAGGGGTACCAAGAGACCCAGTACTTC. Full variable domain (rest looked up from reference TRBV5-6 and TRBJ2-5): DAGVTQSPTHLIKTRGQQVTLRCSPKSGHDTVSWYQQALGQGPQFIFQYYEEEERQRGNFPDRFSGHQFPNYSSELNVNALLLGDSALYLCASSSEGYQETQYFGPGTRLLVL.

The rearrangement joins TRBV4-2 to TRBJ1-4; TRBD1 aligns across 9 bases. This CDR3 contains 15 residues. After removal of 0 bases from V and 8 bases from J, the junction contained 4 bases not matched to a gene. CDR1 and CDR2 from the germline V gene are LGHNA and YNFKEQ. The DNA for the CDR3 is TGTGCCAGCAGCCAAGATCCGGGGACAGGGGAAAAACTGTTTTTT. Translation gives CASSQDPGTGEKLFF.

The CDR3 loop is CASSSHQTGGVRPRYF. The CDR3 bases are TGTGCCAGCAGTTCTCATCAGACAGGGGGCGTAAGACCCCGGTATTTT. The genes are TRBV27 and TRBJ2-3, with TRBD1 matching over 10 bases. After removal of 4 bases from V and 14 bases from J, the junction contained 18 bases not matched to a gene. This CDR3 has 16 amino acids. CDR1 and CDR2 (germline): MNHEY, SMNVEV (reference sequence).

The CDR3 protein is CASSLAPRGSGNTIYF. CDR3 in DNA: TGTGCCAGCAGCTTAGCGCCCCGAGGGTCTGGAAACACCATATATTTT. The chain carries TRBV7-2 and TRBJ1-3; D ambiguous. V was clipped by 0 bases and J by 1 base, with 10 bases between them. Germline assignment: CDR1 SGHTA and CDR2 FQGNSA. This CDR3 contains 16 residues.

As concerns this clone: The identical CDR3 is also encoded by other nucleotide sequences in the sample. The CDR3 DNA reads as TGTGCCAGCAGCTTGGGCGATCAGCCCCAGCATTTT. Protein sequence: CASSLGDQPQHF. The chain uses TRBV5-4 and TRBJ1-5; D not certain. V lost 0 bases to trimming and J lost 5 bases, with 3 bases between them. The CDR3 is 12 residues long. Per the germline V gene, CDR1 is SGHNT and CDR2 is YYREEE (reference sequence).

CDR3 DNA: TGTGCCAGCAGCTTAGGAGAACTGAACACTGAAGCTTTCTTT. This encodes CASSLGELNTEAFF. The chain employs TRBV7-2 and TRBJ1-1; D is unresolved. CDR1 is SGHTA, CDR2 FQGNSA, per germline. Trimming shortened V by 1 base and J by 0 bases, and 6 bases separated the two germline ends. This CDR3 is 14 amino acids long. Combining the CDR3 with reference TRBV7-2 and TRBJ1-1 gives the whole variable domain GAGVSQSPSNKVTEKGKDVELRCDPISGHTALYWYRQSLGQGLEFLIYFQGNSAPDKSGLPSDRFSAERTGGSVSTLTIQRTQQEDSAVYLCASSLGELNTEAFFGQGTRLTVV.

V usage is TRBV10-3 and J usage is TRBJ1-4, with unresolved D. CDR3 length: 15 amino acids. The germline V and J ends were trimmed by 3 bases and 0 bases, with 8 bases remaining between them. Germline V lookup: CDR1 ENHRY, CDR2 SYGVKD. CDR3 amino acids: CAISDFEATNEKLFF. CDR3 sequence (DNA): TGTGCCATCAGTGATTTTGAGGCAACTAATGAAAAACTGTTTTTT.

The rearrangement uses TRBV7-2 and TRBJ2-7, with D possibly being TRBD1 (5 bases). The CDR3 has 14 amino acids. Germline V CDR1 and CDR2: SGHTA, FQGNSA. V dropped 1 base and J dropped 3 bases, with 10 bases sitting between them. The CDR3 region has the DNA TGTGCCAGCAGCTTAGTCCCAGGGAACTACGAGCAGTACTTC. Its translation: CASSLVPGNYEQYF.

The table lists this clone with a count of one. The rearrangement uses TRBV19 and TRBJ1-3; no reliable D call. Germline CDR1 LNHDA, CDR2 SQIVND (reference sequence). CDR3 length equals 17 residues. V was cut by 4 bases and J by 2 bases, with 18 bases left in between. The CDR3 sequence is CASSTPTTRSTGNTIYF. The DNA for the CDR3 is TGTGCCAGTAGTACTCCCACAACCCGGTCTACTGGAAACACCATATATTTT. Using reference TRBV19 and TRBJ1-3 for the parts outside the CDR3, the full variable domain is DGGITQSPKYLFRKEGQNVTLSCEQNLNHDAMYWYRQDPGQGLRLIYYSQIVNDFQKGDIAEGYSVSREKKESFPLTVTSAQKNPTAFYLCASSTPTTRSTGNTIYFGEGSWLTVV.